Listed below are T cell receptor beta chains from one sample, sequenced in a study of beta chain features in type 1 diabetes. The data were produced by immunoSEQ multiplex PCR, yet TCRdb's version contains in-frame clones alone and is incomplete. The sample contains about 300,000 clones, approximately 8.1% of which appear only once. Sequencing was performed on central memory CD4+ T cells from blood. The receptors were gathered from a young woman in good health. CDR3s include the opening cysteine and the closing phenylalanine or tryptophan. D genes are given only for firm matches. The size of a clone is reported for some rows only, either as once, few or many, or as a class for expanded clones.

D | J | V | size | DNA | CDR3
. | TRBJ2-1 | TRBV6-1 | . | TGTGCCAGCGACGACTGGAGCTCCTACAATGAGCAGTTCTTC | CASDDWSSYNEQFF
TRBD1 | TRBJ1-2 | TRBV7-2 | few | TGTGCCAGCAGCTTCGGACAGGGCGACTATGGCTACACCTTC | CASSFGQGDYGYTF
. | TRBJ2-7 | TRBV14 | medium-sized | TGTGCCAGCAGCCAAAGGTCGACAGGAGGCTACGAGCAGTACTTC | CASSQRSTGGYEQYF
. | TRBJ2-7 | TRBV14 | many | TGTGCCAGCAGCCAAGATCGGATCCACTACGAGCAGTACTTC | CASSQDRIHYEQYF
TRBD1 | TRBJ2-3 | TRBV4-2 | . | TGTGCCAGCAGCCCACACAGGGGCGTGGATACGCAGTATTTT | CASSPHRGVDTQYF
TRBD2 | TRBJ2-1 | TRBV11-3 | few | TGTGCCAGCAGCTTAGGAGGACTAGTTTTTAGTGAGCAGTTCTTC | CASSLGGLVFSEQFF
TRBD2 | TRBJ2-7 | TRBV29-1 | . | TGCAGCACGCGGGGACTAGCGGGAGAGTACGAGCAGTACTTC | CSTRGLAGEYEQYF
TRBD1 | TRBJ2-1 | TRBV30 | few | TGTGCCTGGGACATTCGGACAGGGGCCTACAATGAGCAGTTCTTC | CAWDIRTGAYNEQFF
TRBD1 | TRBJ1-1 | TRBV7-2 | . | TGTGCCAGCAGCCTAACGTTGACAGGGGAAACTGAAGCTTTCTTT | CASSLTLTGETEAFF
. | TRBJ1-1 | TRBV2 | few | TGTGCCAGCAGTGAAGTGGCGCGGGAGAGGGCTTTCTTT | CASSEVARERAFF
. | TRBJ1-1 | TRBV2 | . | TGTGCCAGCAGTGAACTCCCGAGGGGAACTGAAGCTTTCTTT | CASSELPRGTEAFF
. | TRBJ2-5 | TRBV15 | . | TGTGCCACCAGCAGAGAGGGTAGAGAGACCCAGTACTTC | CATSREGRETQYF
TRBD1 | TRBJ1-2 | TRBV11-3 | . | TGTGCCAGCAGCATGACAGGGCTGTATGGCTACACCTTC | CASSMTGLYGYTF
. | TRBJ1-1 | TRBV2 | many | TGTGCCAGCAGGTTCAAAGTTGTCACTGAAGCTTTCTTT | CASRFKVVTEAFF
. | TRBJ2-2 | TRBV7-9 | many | TGTGCCAGCAGCTTTACGAGTCAGGGACAACTGTTTTTT | CASSFTSQGQLFF
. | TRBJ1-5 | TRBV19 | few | TGTGCCAGTAGTATTTGGCCCTCCGAACCCAATCAGCCCCAGCATTTT | CASSIWPSEPNQPQHF
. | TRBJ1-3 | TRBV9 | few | TGTGCCAGCAGCGTACCAGGGGGAAACACCATATATTTT | CASSVPGGNTIYF
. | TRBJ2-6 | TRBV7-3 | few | TGTGCCAGCAGCTTGCAATCAGCGAGCTCTGGGGCCAACGTCCTGACTTTC | CASSLQSASSGANVLTF
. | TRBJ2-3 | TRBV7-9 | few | TGTGCCAGCAGCGCTAGCACAGATACGCAGTATTTT | CASSASTDTQYF
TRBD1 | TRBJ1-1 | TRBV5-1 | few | TGCGCCAGCAGCTTGTCGGGGACAGGGTACACTGAAGCTTTCTTT | CASSLSGTGYTEAFF